This T cell receptor (beta chain) was captured in a study of post-analysis software for immune sequencing data. Built from TCR beta cDNA, the libraries had unique molecular identifiers in them. Using its own MiXCR run on the PCR reads, TCRdb lists one record per CDR3 protein. The sample yields 500,000 to 600,000 distinct CDR3 sequences, roughly two fifths seen once. This CDR3 is 16 amino acids long. Germline CDR1 reads MNHEY; CDR2 reads SVGEGT. Study-wide results and limits: Controls had significantly higher normalized Chao1 diversity than multiple sclerosis patients. Five TRBV segments were more frequent in patients than controls; TRBV5-6, TRBV5-1 and TRBV20-1 belonged to this group.

In regard to this clonotype: Antigen specificity is unknown.

The TCR originated in a girl under 18 with multiple sclerosis. The V gene is TRBV6-2 or TRBV6-3, the J gene TRBJ2-5, with TRBD2 identical over 7 bases. Judging by the DNA end, TRBJ2-1 fits better; the J call may be wrong. Sequencing used blood. For the CDR3, the DNA is TGTGCCAGCAGTTACCCCCGGGAGGCGCTCGGAGAGACCCAGTTCTTC. It encodes CASSYPREALGETQFF.